The clone carrying this T cell receptor beta chain was picked up one time. MiXCR, applied by TCRdb to the 5' RACE reads, yields one record per CDR3 protein. The table shows 60,000 to 75,000 distinct CDR3 sequences, with under 20% occurring only once. The germline V and J ends were trimmed by 5 bases and 3 bases, with 13 bases remaining between them. The CDR3 contains 15 residues. Germline V gene data show CDR1 as MNHEY and CDR2 as SVGAGI. The record originates from a study of T cells of healthy individuals. This TCR derives from a human donor in good health. The V gene is TRBV6-5, the J gene TRBJ2-2, with D tentatively TRBD2 (6 bases). CDR3 loop: CASSPPGSYTGELFF. The CDR3 coding sequence is TGTGCCAGCAGTCCGCCCGGGAGTTACACCGGGGAGCTGTTTTTT.